This record concerns one TCR beta chain sequence. Antigen specificity is unknown. This CDR3 contains 14 residues. This specimen belongs to a study of cytomegalovirus exposure and HLA in healthy donors. General study findings and limits: Being indistinguishable, some V segments were excluded, TRBV6-2 and TRBV6-3 among them.

This PCR relied on a set of 60 Vbeta primers and 13 Jbeta primers. Some clones are missing from TCRdb's copy, which holds only in-frame ones; the method was immunoSEQ multiplex PCR. The table includes about 160,000 clones, just under 80% detected once. This chain joins TRBV21-1 and TRBJ2-2; no DNA check was done on the table's D call, TRBD1. TRBV21-1 is classified as a pseudogene. The TCR comes from a woman in her fifties or sixties in good health and CMV-seronegative. Sequencing used PBMCs. The CDR3 DNA reads as TGTGCCAGCAGCGTAAACAGGGTCCCCGGGGAGCTGTTTTTT. Amino acids: CASSVNRVPGELFF.